This T cell receptor beta chain was recovered during a study of blood T cell repertoires in COVID-19. Clones were read by immunoSEQ multiplex PCR, and TCRdb kept only the in-frame ones, dropping some. The table lists fewer than 350,000 clones, 70% to 90% of them singletons. This CDR3 region has 15 residues. V was cut by 1 base and J by 2 bases, with 11 bases left in between. The V gene's germline CDR1 is SGHVS and CDR2 FNYEAQ. The clonotype originates from a woman between 45 and 65 years old who had recovered from COVID-19. The V and J genes are TRBV7-6 and TRBJ1-1; D gene unclear. The sequencing sample was made of peripheral blood. CDR3 DNA sequence: TGTGCCAGCAGCTTAGGTCCAGAACCTAACACTGAAGCTTTCTTT. Protein sequence: CASSLGPEPNTEAFF.